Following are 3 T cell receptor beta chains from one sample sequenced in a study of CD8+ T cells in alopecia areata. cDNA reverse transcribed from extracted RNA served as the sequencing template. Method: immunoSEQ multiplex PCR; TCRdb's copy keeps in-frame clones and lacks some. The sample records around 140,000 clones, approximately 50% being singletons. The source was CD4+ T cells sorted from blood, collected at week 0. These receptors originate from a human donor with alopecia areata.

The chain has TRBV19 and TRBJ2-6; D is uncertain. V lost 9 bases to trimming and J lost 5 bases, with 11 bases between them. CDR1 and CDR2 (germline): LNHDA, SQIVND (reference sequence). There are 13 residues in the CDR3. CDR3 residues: CASRNLRANVLTF. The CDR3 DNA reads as TGTGCCAGCCGGAATCTTAGGGCCAACGTCCTGACTTTC.

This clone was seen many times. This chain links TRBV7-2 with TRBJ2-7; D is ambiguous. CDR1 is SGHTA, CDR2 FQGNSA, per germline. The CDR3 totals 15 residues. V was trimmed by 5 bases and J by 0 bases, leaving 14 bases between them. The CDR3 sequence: CASSPRVPNSYEQYF. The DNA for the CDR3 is TGTGCCAGCAGCCCCCGGGTCCCCAACTCCTACGAGCAGTACTTC. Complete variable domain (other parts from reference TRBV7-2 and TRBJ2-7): GAGVSQSPSNKVTEKGKDVELRCDPISGHTALYWYRQSLGQGLEFLIYFQGNSAPDKSGLPSDRFSAERTGGSVSTLTIQRTQQEDSAVYLCASSPRVPNSYEQYFGPGTRLTVT.

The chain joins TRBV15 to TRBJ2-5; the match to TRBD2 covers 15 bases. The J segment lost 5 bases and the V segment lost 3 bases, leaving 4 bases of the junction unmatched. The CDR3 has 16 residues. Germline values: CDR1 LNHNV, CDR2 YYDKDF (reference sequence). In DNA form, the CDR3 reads TGTGCCACCAGCAGTTCCGGGACTAGCGGGGGGGAGACCCAGTACTTC. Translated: CATSSSGTSGGETQYF. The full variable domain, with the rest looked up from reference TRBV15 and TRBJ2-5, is DAMVIQNPRYQVTQFGKPVTLSCSQTLNHNVMYWYQQKSSQAPKLLFHYYDKDFNNEADTPDNFQSRRPNTSFCFLDIRSPGLGDTAMYLCATSSSGTSGGETQYFGPGTRLLVL.